The subject of this entry is one T cell receptor (beta chain). Its antigen is undetermined. Using constant-segment primers, 5'RACE produced TCR alpha and TCR beta cDNA libraries carrying sample barcodes and UMIs. TCRdb reprocessed the 5' RACE reads via MiXCR and lists one record per CDR3 protein. The sample has about 120,000 distinct CDR3 sequences; 20% to 25% are singletons. Germline V gene data show CDR1 as SGHRS and CDR2 as YFSETQ. The CDR3 is 14 amino acids. V lost 4 bases, J lost 1 base, and 8 bases lay in between. The sample belongs to a study of T-cell memory formation after mild COVID-19. At the level of the study: Clusters of TCRs were largely donor specific.

Whole-study findings and limits: Some responding clones appeared in pre-infection memory, suggesting cross-reactive memory joined. Contracting CD4+ clones lay largely in CM and EM, with CD8+ ones residing in EMRA.

The source is a young man who had mild COVID-19 (a few samples of this study predate the infection). Cell type and time point are not known. The chain is built from TRBV5-1 and TRBJ2-2, with D uncertain. Sample: PBMCs or a T cell subset sorted from them (not recorded which). CDR3 sequence (DNA): TGCGCCAGCAGCGACTCGCTGAACACCGGGGAGCTGTTTTTT. Translation gives CASSDSLNTGELFF.